This passage covers 25 T cell receptor beta chains from one sample sequenced in a study of CD8+ T cells in alopecia areata. Sequencing used cDNA as its template, made by extracting RNA and reverse transcribing it. Assay used: immunoSEQ multiplex PCR; TCRdb lists only in-frame clones, some missing. The repertoire consists of around 290,000 clones, none detected only once. Pooled cutaneous lymph node cells were sorted using CD4, CD8alpha, NKG2D, NKG2ACE and other markers. The source material was CD4+ T cells sorted from a lymph node. Receptors originate from a C3H/HeJ mouse with alopecia areata. This mouse strain has H2-k as its MHC haplotype.

With respect to this clone: Mouse names are used for the genes. The CDR3 is cut off 4 residues early in the read; its end comes from the germline J gene. The rearrangement joins TRBV13-1 to TRBJ2-3, with 10 nucleotides matching TRBD2. J gave up 0 bases and V 5 bases, and 6 bases lay outside the gene matches. Germline-derived CDR1 and CDR2 are NSHNY and SYGAGN. The CDR3 extends over 16 amino acids. The CDR3 sequence: CASRTGTGASAETLYF. The DNA read from the CDR3 is TGTGCCAGCAGAACCGGGACTGGGGCTAGTGCAGAA.

At least ten counts were recorded for this clone. Gene names follow the mouse nomenclature. From the germline J gene comes the end of the CDR3, since the read stops 4 residues before it. The chain uses TRBV17 and TRBJ2-5; 8 positions agree with TRBD2. The CDR3 has 15 amino acids. The germline gives CDR1 MNHDT, CDR2 YYDKIL. Partial CDR3 DNA: TGTGCTAGCAGTAGACCTGGGGGGTATGGAGAC. This encodes CASSRPGGYGD. The whole CDR3 region reads CASSRPGGYGDTQYF.

The table lists this clone with a few counts. The genes and germline here are from mouse. CDR3 DNA (partial): TGTGCCAGCAGTCCCCCGGGACTGGGGGCCTAT. Encoded protein: CASSPPGLGAY. The full CDR3 sequence reads CASSPPGLGAYEQYF. V usage is TRBV13-1 and J usage is TRBJ2-7; 11 nucleotides agree with TRBD2. Read coverage stops 4 residues before the CDR3 terminus; the germline J gene supplies the remainder. Per the germline V gene, CDR1 is NSHNY and CDR2 is SYGAGN. CDR3 length equals 15 residues. V lost 4 bases and J lost 2; bases outside the gene matches: 5.

This clone showed up just a few times. Genes and germline are mouse. The read stops 3 residues short of the end of the CDR3; the missing end is completed from the germline J gene. The chain combines TRBV13-1 with TRBJ1-6; a possible D gene is TRBD1 (6 bases). TRBJ1-6 is identified as an open reading frame with a role that is uncertain. V shed 2 bases and J shed 11 bases, with 17 bases lying between them. The CDR3 consists of 15 residues. Germline-derived CDR1 and CDR2 are NSHNY and SYGAGN. Incomplete CDR3 DNA: TGTGCCAGCAGTGACGGACAGCCGGGAGGGACGCCC. Amino acids: CASSDGQPGGTP. The full CDR3 sequence reads CASSDGQPGGTPLYF.

Points on this clone: Genes here carry mouse names. CDR3: CASSQDAEINQDTQYF. Incomplete CDR3 DNA: TGTGCCAGCAGCCAAGATGCAGAAATTAACCAAGAC. V and J are TRBV5 and TRBJ2-5; no reliable D call. The CDR3 end falls 4 residues outside the read, so it is completed with the germline J gene. The CDR3 extends over 16 amino acids. Germline values: CDR1 LGHNA, CDR2 YNLKQL (reference sequence). The V end lost 0 bases, the J end lost 0 bases, and 10 bases lay between the germline ends.

This clone was seen many times. The gene names here belong to mouse. The CDR3 end falls 4 residues outside the read, so it is completed with the germline J gene. The V and J genes are TRBV17 and TRBJ2-1, with D possibly TRBD1 on 6 matching bases. Trimming took 6 bases from V and 3 from J, leaving 9 bases between them. This CDR3 region has 13 residues. The germline V gene has CDR1 MNHDT and CDR2 YYDKIL. The DNA read from the CDR3 is TGTGCTAGCAGGCGGGACATCTATGCT. This gives the protein CASRRDIYA. The whole CDR3 protein reads CASRRDIYAEQFF.

Note on this clone: The genes and germline here are from mouse. The sequence runs out 4 residues before the end of the CDR3; the remainder is reconstructed from the germline J gene. The chain links TRBV1 to TRBJ1-1; the D gene is possibly TRBD1 (6 bases). V dropped 5 bases and J dropped 1 base, with 11 bases sitting between them. This CDR3 has 14 amino acids. Germline V lookup: CDR1 NSQYPW, CDR2 LRSPGD (reference sequence). The CDR3 protein is CTCSPGTQNTEVFF. CDR3 bases read: TGCACCTGCAGTCCCGGGACACAAAACACA.

This clone was seen more than once but under ten times. The listed genes are named as in mouse. The read finishes 4 residues shy of the CDR3 end, and the germline J gene is used to complete it. The chain has TRBV14 and TRBJ1-1; maybe TRBD1 (6 bases). V was trimmed by 2 bases and J by 4 bases, leaving 9 bases between them. CDR3 length equals 13 residues. The V gene's germline CDR1 is SGHDT and CDR2 FRDEAV. The CDR3 DNA, read in part, is TGTGCCAGCAGTTTTGGGACAACCACA. As protein: CASSFGTTT. The entire CDR3 reads CASSFGTTTEVFF.

About this clone itself: Germline and genes here are mouse. Read sequence stops 4 residues before the CDR3 end, and the germline J gene provides the missing end. The V and J genes are TRBV5 and TRBJ1-1; D not certain. Trimming removed 0 bases at V and 4 bases at J, with 6 bases between. This CDR3 region has 13 residues. The V gene's germline CDR1 is LGHNA and CDR2 YNLKQL (reference sequence). The CDR3 spells CASSQDHSTEVFF. The DNA read from the CDR3 is TGTGCCAGCAGCCAAGATCACAGCACA.

As to this clone: Gene labels here are mouse ones. Read sequence stops 4 residues before the CDR3 end, and the germline J gene provides the missing end. The chain joins TRBV31 to TRBJ2-7, with TRBD2 identical over 8 bases. The CDR3 has 15 residues. The germline V gene has CDR1 GKSSPN and CDR2 SITVG. V gave up 0 bases and J gave up 0 bases; unmatched junction bases: 4. This chain's CDR3 is CAWSLWGDSSYEQYF. Partial CDR3 DNA: TGTGCCTGGAGTCTCTGGGGGGATAGCTCCTAT.

Of note for this clone: The gene names given are mouse names. The CDR3 end falls 4 residues outside the read, so it is completed with the germline J gene. The chain employs TRBV14 and TRBJ2-7; 9 bases agree with TRBD2. Germline V CDR1 and CDR2: SGHDT, FRDEAV. This CDR3 comprises 14 residues. Trimming at V came to 2 bases and at J to 3 bases, leaving 3 bases not matched to a gene. The covered CDR3 bases are TGTGCCAGCAGTTTGACTGGGGGTCGCTAT. It specifies CASSLTGGRY. In full, the CDR3 is CASSLTGGRYEQYF.

This clone occurred a few times. Gene names denote mouse genes. Within the sample, other DNA sequences also encode this same CDR3. The CDR3 reads CASSGDWGSYEQYF. The CDR3 bases that were read are TGTGCCAGCAGTGGGGACTGGGGCTCCTAT. This sequence joins TRBV13-3 and TRBJ2-7; TRBD2 agrees at 10 bases. The read terminates 4 residues before the CDR3 end, so the remaining end is supplied by the germline J gene. The CDR3 runs 14 residues. Germline V gene lookup returns CDR1 NNHDY and CDR2 SYVADS. V lost 3 bases and J lost 0; bases outside the gene matches: 0.

The table lists this clone with a few counts. At one end the junction does not follow the germline gene, possibly because of a read error. Here the gene names and germline are mouse. From the germline J gene comes the end of the CDR3, since the read stops 4 residues before it. The chain recombines TRBV13-2 with TRBJ2-5; a possible D gene is TRBD1 (5 bases). The CDR3 has 11 amino acids. The V gene's germline CDR1 is NNHNN and CDR2 SYGAGS (reference sequence). CDR3: CGTQGQDTQYF. CDR3 DNA (partial): TGCGGCACGCAGGGTCAAGAC.

This clone turned up a few times. Mouse names are used for the genes. The covered CDR3 bases are TGTGCCAGCAGGGACAGGGCGGACACA. This codes for CASRDRADT. The entire CDR3 reads CASRDRADTEVFF. The gene calls are TRBV13-3 and TRBJ1-1, with 8 bases identical to TRBD1. The CDR3 end lies 4 residues beyond the end of the read and is filled in from the germline J gene. J gave up 3 bases and V 5 bases, and 3 bases lay outside the gene matches. CDR3 size: 13 residues. The germline V gene encodes CDR1 NNHDY and CDR2 SYVADS.

This clone was counted only a few times. Gene names are the mouse ones. The read gets to within 3 residues of the CDR3 end, and the germline J gene fills in the rest. Additional DNA sequences in this sample encode the identical CDR3. The J gene is TRBJ1-6, the V gene TRBV31; D is unresolved. TRBJ1-6 belongs to the ORF category, with a function that is uncertain. Germline V gives CDR1 GKSSPN, CDR2 SITVG. The CDR3 extends over 13 amino acids. Trimming stripped 0 bases from V and 5 bases from J, with 5 bases between. The sequenced part of the CDR3 DNA is TGTGCCTGGAGTCTGGGAAATAATTCGCCC. Translating gives CAWSLGNNSP. The entire CDR3 protein reads CAWSLGNNSPLYF.

As concerns this clone: The germline and genes are mouse ones. The CDR3 end falls 4 residues outside the read, so it is completed with the germline J gene. This chain joins TRBV5 and TRBJ2-5, with D perhaps matching TRBD1 (6 bases). Germline V gives CDR1 LGHNA, CDR2 YNLKQL (reference sequence). V lost 4 bases and J 0 bases, leaving 11 bases between the germline ends. The CDR3 totals 15 residues. This chain's CDR3 is CASSLGTINQDTQYF. The covered CDR3 bases are TGTGCCAGCAGCCTCGGGACAATTAACCAAGAC.

For this clone: Mouse germline and gene names are used. The read falls 4 residues short of the CDR3 end, and the missing part is taken from the germline J gene. The rearrangement joins TRBV17 to TRBJ2-7; 11 bases match TRBD2. The CDR3 length is 15 residues. V dropped 6 bases and J dropped 0; count of bases not matched to a gene: 4. Looked up from germline, CDR1 is MNHDT and CDR2 is YYDKIL. The chain's CDR3 is CASRRDWGSSYEQYF. The CDR3 DNA, read in part, is TGTGCTAGCAGGCGGGACTGGGGGAGCTCCTAT.

This clone came up many times. Mouse gene names and germline throughout. The read ends 4 residues before the CDR3 terminus; that terminus is restored from the germline J gene. The chain has TRBV17 and TRBJ1-2, with TRBD1 matching over 8 bases. This CDR3 contains 13 residues. Germline CDR1 reads MNHDT; CDR2 reads YYDKIL. With 6 bases clipped from V and 4 bases from J, the junction kept 4 bases outside the gene matches. Incomplete CDR3 DNA: TGTGCTAGCAGAGACAGGGGAGGCTCC. Its translation: CASRDRGGS. The CDR3 reads in full as CASRDRGGSDYTF.

With respect to this clone: Gene names and germline match the mouse. With the read ending 4 residues before the CDR3 end, the germline J gene is used to fill in that end. The chain couples TRBV12-1 to TRBJ2-2, with a possible D match to TRBD2 (6 bases). CDR3 length equals 17 residues. V was trimmed by 2 bases and J by 0 bases, leaving 15 bases between them. Germline lookup yields CDR1 SGHSN and CDR2 HYEKVE. The CDR3 is CASSPLGTSANTGQLYF. The sequenced CDR3 bases are TGTGCCAGCTCTCCCCTCGGGACTAGTGCAAACACCGGG. Combining the CDR3 with reference TRBV12-1 and TRBJ2-2 gives the whole variable domain DSGVVQSPRHIIKEKGGRSVLTCIPISGHSNVVWYQQTLGKELKFLIQHYEKVERDKGFLPSRFSVQQFDDYHSEMNMSALELEDSAMYFCASSPLGTSANTGQLYFGEGSKLTVL.

This clone was counted between two and nine times. Gene names refer to mouse genes. Read sequence stops 3 residues before the CDR3 end, and the germline J gene provides the missing end. This sequence joins TRBV13-2 and TRBJ1-6; the match to TRBD1 covers 7 bases. TRBJ1-6 is sorted into the ORF group, with uncertain function. With V trimmed by 5 bases and J by 8 bases, 1 base remained unmatched. This CDR3 has 12 residues. The germline V gene encodes CDR1 NNHNN and CDR2 SYGAGS (reference sequence). The CDR3 here is CASGDRDSPLYF. The CDR3 bases that were read are TGTGCCAGCGGCGACAGGGATTCGCCC.

Of note for this clone: Gene names are mouse gene names. The read gets to within 4 residues of the CDR3 end, and the germline J gene fills in the rest. The chain couples TRBV12-1 to TRBJ1-2; 9 bases are a match to TRBD1. Germline V gene sequence: CDR1 SGHSN, CDR2 HYEKVE. The CDR3 has 14 residues. The sequenced part of the CDR3 DNA is TGTGCCAGCTCTCCCCAAACAGGGGGCGCC. This sequence encodes CASSPQTGGA. The full-length CDR3 reads as CASSPQTGGADYTF.

This clone was counted a few times. The gene symbols are mouse symbols. The CDR3 end lies 4 residues beyond the end of the read and is filled in from the germline J gene. This chain connects TRBV14 to TRBJ1-1, with 7 bases fitting TRBD1. Unmatched junction bases numbered 7, after V lost 5 bases and J lost 0 bases. CDR1 SGHDT and CDR2 FRDEAV come from the germline V gene. This CDR3 spans 15 amino acids. The CDR3 bases that were read are TGTGCCAGCAGACTCCGGGACAGTGCAAACACA. It translates to CASRLRDSANT. The CDR3 reads in full as CASRLRDSANTEVFF.

The sample holds many counts of this clone. Gene names are mouse gene names. Read data end 4 residues before the CDR3 end; the end is taken from the germline J gene. The rearrangement joins TRBV13-3 to TRBJ1-2; D not resolved. The CDR3 runs to 13 residues. CDR1 and CDR2 from the germline V gene are NNHDY and SYVADS. Trimming took 5 bases from V and 4 from J, leaving 12 bases between them. CDR3 DNA (partial): TGTGCCAGCAGCCCCCCGCAGAGCTCC. Residues: CASSPPQSS. Given in full, the CDR3 is CASSPPQSSDYTF.

This clone showed up just a few times. Each gene name is a mouse one. The observed sequence ends 4 residues before the CDR3 terminus, with the missing tail filled in from the germline J gene. Other nucleotide sequences in the sample specify the same CDR3. The gene calls are TRBV5 and TRBJ2-3; possible D gene TRBD1, 5 bases. This CDR3 contains 14 residues. CDR1 and CDR2 from the germline V gene are LGHNA and YNLKQL (reference sequence). Between the trimmed V and J ends, which lost 4 bases and 0 bases, there was a span of 8 bases. CDR3: CASSRQSSAETLYF. CDR3 DNA, as far as it was read: TGTGCCAGCAGCCGACAGTCTAGTGCAGAA.

This clone has just a few counts. The gene symbols are mouse symbols. The observed sequence ends 4 residues before the CDR3 terminus, with the missing tail filled in from the germline J gene. The sample contains more than one DNA sequence encoding this CDR3. V is TRBV13-3 and J is TRBJ2-1; D is perhaps TRBD1 (5 bases). CDR1 and CDR2 (germline): NNHDY, SYVADS. This CDR3 has 14 residues. V was pared by 3 bases and J by 0 bases, with 7 bases between. CDR3 sequence: CASSGTNNYAEQFF. The sequenced part of the CDR3 DNA is TGTGCCAGCAGTGGGACAAATAACTATGCT.